This TCR beta chain was identified in a study of shared clonotypes between healthy human individuals. Study-level results: Limited genetic and exposure-history diversity came from having few donors. Estimated richness values were generally larger in naive subsets than in memory subsets.

With respect to this clone: Its cognate antigen is unknown.

Trimming took off 0 bases at V and 1 base at J, with 14 bases between the two ends. CDR3 length: 17 residues. CDR1 is SGHAT, CDR2 FQNNGV, per germline. Per the study methods: ImmunoSEQ yielded junction-only sequences lacking quality scores, so filtering differed. Method: immunoSEQ multiplex PCR; TCRdb's copy keeps in-frame clones and lacks some. That table furnishes V, J and clone size, whereas the DNA furnished D and trimming. The data show over a million clones, roughly 97% seen once. This chain connects TRBV11-2 to TRBJ2-3; weak D call: TRBD2 (6 bases). Sequencing was carried out using naive CD4+ T cells sorted from blood. Regarding subset: CD45RA+ positively selected. The TCR was taken from a man aged 25 to 40 in good health. The CDR3 is CASSLDPAGIGTDTQYF. The DNA of the CDR3 is TGTGCCAGCAGCTTAGATCCGGCGGGGATCGGCACAGATACGCAGTATTTT.